Described below is a single T cell receptor beta chain sequence and its context. Its antigen remains unidentified. The length of the CDR3 is 16 residues. The germline CDR1 and CDR2 sequences are WNHNN and SYGVQD (reference sequence). J gave up 6 bases and V 2 bases, and 9 bases lay outside the gene matches. This record belongs to a study of shared clonotypes between healthy human individuals. Study-level results: When naive CD4 clonotypes were compared across a handful of donors, 5% to 5.5% were shared. Donor clonotype sharing was expected to depend on sequencing depth.

Deep-level assay runs were performed. TCRdb's copy holds only in-frame clones and misses some; the assay was immunoSEQ multiplex PCR. The sample carries about 710,000 clones, around 77% recorded once. The receptor was derived from a woman aged 25 to 39 in good health. The sample consisted of memory CD4+ T cells sorted from blood. Specified subset: CD45RA-negative fraction. This sequence joins TRBV10-1 and TRBJ1-5; the match to TRBD1 covers 8 bases. The CDR3 is CASSEVRDRICQPQHF. The CDR3 nucleotides are TGCGCCAGCAGTGAGGTGAGGGACAGGATCTGTCAGCCCCAGCATTTT.